This is a list of T cell receptor beta chains from one sample in a study of cytomegalovirus exposure and HLA in healthy donors. Clones were read by immunoSEQ multiplex PCR, and TCRdb kept only the in-frame ones, dropping some. The table lists approximately 120,000 clones, with approximately 1% in the top ten. The sample consisted of PBMCs. Source of these receptors: a man younger than 30 in good health and CMV-seronegative. Both conserved end residues are part of each CDR3. A D gene is named only where the DNA matches it firmly.

TRBV2,TRBD1,TRBJ1-3,CASAGTVSGNTIYF,TGTGCCAGTGCCGGGACAGTCTCTGGAAACACCATATATTTT
TRBV18,NA,TRBJ1-3,CASSPLDTLSSGNTIYF,TGTGCCAGCTCACCCCTAGATACGCTCAGCTCTGGAAACACCATATATTTT
TRBV5-4,NA,TRBJ2-1,CATTDPYNEQFF,TGTGCCACAACAGATCCCTACAATGAGCAGTTCTTC
TRBV5-1,TRBD1,TRBJ2-2,CASSVGQGVAGELFF,TGCGCCAGCAGCGTAGGACAGGGAGTTGCCGGGGAGCTGTTTTTT
TRBV2,TRBD2,TRBJ2-7,CASSDLAESLYEQYF,TGTGCCAGCAGTGATCTAGCGGAGTCCCTCTACGAGCAGTACTTC
TRBV19,NA,TRBJ2-4,CASSIGWRGRGGNIQYF,TGTGCCAGTAGTATCGGTTGGCGGGGACGAGGAGGGAACATTCAGTACTTC
TRBV6-5,NA,TRBJ1-1,CASSYSGRNTEAFF,TGTGCCAGCAGTTACTCGGGGAGAAACACCGAAGCTTTCTTT
TRBV5-1,TRBD1,TRBJ2-7,CASSLAGGRSSYEQYF,TGCGCCAGCAGCTTGGCAGGGGGCCGGAGCTCCTACGAGCAGTACTTC
TRBV10-2,NA,TRBJ1-5,CASSRTDSNQPQHF,TGCGCCAGCAGTCGAACTGATAGCAATCAGCCCCAGCATTTT
TRBV19,TRBD1,TRBJ1-6,CASSTDRVNSPLHF,TGTGCCAGTAGTACCGACAGGGTTAATTCACCCCTCCACTTT
TRBV6-5,NA,TRBJ1-1,CASSYTSDTEAFF,TGTGCCAGCAGTTACACAAGCGACACTGAAGCTTTCTTT
TRBV6-4,TRBD1,TRBJ1-6,CASSEQGNSPLHF,TGTGCCAGCAGTGAACAGGGGAATTCACCCCTCCACTTT
TRBV27,TRBD1,TRBJ1-5,CASSLIGGPTLNNQPQHF,TGTGCCAGCAGTTTAATAGGGGGCCCCACGCTCAACAATCAGCCCCAGCATTTT
TRBV27,TRBD1,TRBJ2-7,CASSLVRWGQDRSYLSYEQYF,TGTGCCAGCAGTTTGGTTCGATGGGGACAGGACCGAAGTTACCTCTCCTACGAGCAGTACTTC
TRBV6-1,TRBD1,TRBJ2-7,CASSLTGDEQYF,TGTGCCAGCAGTTTAACAGGGGACGAGCAGTACTTC
TRBV25-1,NA,TRBJ1-2,CASTRGEFGSGYTF,TGTGCCAGCACAAGGGGCGAATTCGGATCTGGCTACACCTTC
TRBV7-9,TRBD2,TRBJ2-1,CASSYSGGDYNEQFF,TGTGCCAGCAGCTATAGCGGGGGAGATTACAATGAGCAGTTCTTC
TRBV21-1,NA,TRBJ2-5,CASSKDKQETQYF,TGTGCCAGCAGCAAAGACAAGCAAGAGACCCAGTACTTC
TRBV30,NA,TRBJ2-7,CAWSESGTISSYEQYF,TGTGCCTGGAGTGAGTCCGGGACAATAAGCTCCTACGAGCAGTACTTC
TRBV18,TRBD1,TRBJ1-1,CASSPWGTVEAFF,TGTGCCAGCTCACCGTGGGGGACAGTTGAAGCTTTCTTT
TRBV7-8,TRBD2,TRBJ2-1,CASSDQGGGGRNEQFF,TGTGCCAGCAGCGACCAGGGTGGCGGGGGTAGGAATGAGCAGTTCTTC
TRBV6-5,NA,TRBJ2-7,CASSYLYEQYF,TGTGCCAGCAGTTACCTCTACGAGCAGTACTTC